This T cell receptor beta chain derives from a study of cytomegalovirus exposure and HLA in healthy donors. Study-level results: Presence/absence comparisons presumed near-even sequencing depth among donors. A previous analysis found most TCR beta V segments productive roughly 87% or roughly 30% of the time. An analysis was carried out at a later point. It showed that HLA-associated TCR beta chains were more clonally expanded than equally common non-associated chains.

A word on this clone: Its cognate antigen is unknown.

After removal of 4 bases from V and 3 bases from J, the junction contained 6 bases not matched to a gene. CDR3 length equals 16 residues. Looked up from germline, CDR1 is MDHEN and CDR2 is SYDVKM. Vbeta (60) and Jbeta (13) primers were used in the PCR. Per the original methods: Unique TCR beta chains numbered approximately 80 million in a later analysis, with roughly 9.9 million shared. Assay used: immunoSEQ multiplex PCR; TCRdb lists only in-frame clones, some missing. V, J and clone size are taken as reported in that table, and D and trimming were inferred from the DNA itself. The table lists about 50,000 clones.

This rearrangement joins TRBV28 to TRBJ2-1, with 10 bases that match TRBD1. This clonotype originated in a woman aged 55-70 years in good health and CMV-seropositive. Sample: PBMCs. In DNA, the CDR3 is TGTGCCAGCAGTTCACCCGGGACAGGGGACTACAATGAGCAGTTCTTC. Translating it yields CASSSPGTGDYNEQFF. The full variable domain, completed using reference TRBV28 and TRBJ2-1, is DVKVTQSSRYLVKRTGEKVFLECVQDMDHENMFWYRQDPGLGLRLIYFSYDVKMKEKGDIPEGYSVSREKKERFSLILESASTNQTSMYLCASSSPGTGDYNEQFFGPGTRLTVL.